These 10 T cell receptor beta chains were sequenced from one sample in a study of T cells expressing NK-cell markers. TCRdb reanalyzed the 5' RACE reads and collapses them to one entry per CDR3 protein, without DNA. The data show 500,000 to 700,000 distinct CDR3 sequences, and the top ten clones hold approximately 3.6%. Sequencing input: blood T cells: a sorted CD56 or NKG2C T cell subset, CD4+ or CD8+ T cells, or bulk PBMC T cells (not recorded which). The receptors stem from a young man in good health.

V usage is TRBV5-1 and J usage is TRBJ1-5. This CDR3 contains 14 residues. Germline V lookup: CDR1 SGHRS, CDR2 YFSETQ. The CDR3 here is CASSFDSRNQPQHF.

J is TRBJ2-3 and V is TRBV10-3; absent DNA, TCRdb's TRBD2 call cannot be checked. The germline gives CDR1 ENHRY, CDR2 SYGVKD. The length of the CDR3 is 14 residues. The CDR3 sequence is CAISVEEATDTQYF.

This rearrangement joins TRBV15 to TRBJ1-5; TCRdb calls TRBD1, which cannot be checked without DNA. Germline CDR1 is LNHNV and CDR2 is YYDKDF (reference sequence). The CDR3 loop spans 13 amino acids. CDR3 loop: CATQDRAFQPQHF.

V usage is TRBV20-1 and J usage is TRBJ2-1. Per germline, CDR1 DFQATT and CDR2 SNEGSKA (reference sequence). The CDR3 covers 11 residues. The CDR3 loop is CSAERNGEQFF.

The rearrangement links TRBV7-2 to TRBJ1-3. CDR1 is SGHTA, CDR2 FQGNSA, per germline. The CDR3 loop spans 13 amino acids. CDR3 loop: CTSSKGVGNTIYF. Supplemented by reference TRBV7-2 and TRBJ1-3, the full variable domain reads GAGVSQSPSNKVTEKGKDVELRCDPISGHTALYWYRQSLGQGLEFLIYFQGNSAPDKSGLPSDRFSAERTGGSVSTLTIQRTQQEDSAVYLCTSSKGVGNTIYFGEGSWLTVV.

CDR3 protein: CSAMLAGAGFF. The chain links TRBV29-1 to TRBJ2-1; TCRdb indicates TRBD2, and absent DNA this call remains unverified. The length of the CDR3 is 11 residues. Germline V gene data show CDR1 as SQVTM and CDR2 as ANQGSEA.

This rearrangement joins TRBV7-9 to TRBJ2-7; TCRdb names TRBD1, which stays unverified in the absence of DNA. In germline, CDR1 is SEHNR, CDR2 FQNEAQ (reference sequence). This CDR3 is built from 15 residues. The CDR3 region is CASSHTDSFDYEQYF.

The V and J genes are TRBV5-1 and TRBJ2-1; TCRdb's D call, TRBD2, is unchecked because there is no DNA. Germline V CDR1 and CDR2: SGHRS, YFSETQ. This CDR3 contains 14 residues. The CDR3 sequence is CASSREGKYNEQFF.

The V and J genes are TRBV6-1 and TRBJ2-5; TCRdb lists TRBD2, though no DNA is available to test this call. CDR3 length: 16 amino acids. CDR1 is MNHNS and CDR2 is SASEGT in the germline V gene. CDR3 region: CASSFSAGAAKETQYF.

The rearrangement links TRBV5-1 to TRBJ2-4; the D gene TCRdb calls, TRBD1, cannot be checked with no DNA. This CDR3 is 14 amino acids long. Germline CDR1 reads SGHRS; CDR2 reads YFSETQ. CDR3 protein: CASSFSQGESIQYF.